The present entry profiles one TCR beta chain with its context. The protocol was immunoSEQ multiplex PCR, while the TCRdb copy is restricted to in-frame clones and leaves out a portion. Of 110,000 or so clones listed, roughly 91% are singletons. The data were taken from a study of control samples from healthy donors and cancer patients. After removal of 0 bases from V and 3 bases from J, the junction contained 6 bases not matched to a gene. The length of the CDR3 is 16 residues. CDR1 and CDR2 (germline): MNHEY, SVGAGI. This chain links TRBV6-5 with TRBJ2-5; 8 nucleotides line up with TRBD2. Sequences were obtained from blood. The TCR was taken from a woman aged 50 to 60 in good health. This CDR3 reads CASSYSAGGGKETQYF. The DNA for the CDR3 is TGTGCCAGCAGTTACTCGGCCGGCGGGGGGAAAGAGACCCAGTACTTC.